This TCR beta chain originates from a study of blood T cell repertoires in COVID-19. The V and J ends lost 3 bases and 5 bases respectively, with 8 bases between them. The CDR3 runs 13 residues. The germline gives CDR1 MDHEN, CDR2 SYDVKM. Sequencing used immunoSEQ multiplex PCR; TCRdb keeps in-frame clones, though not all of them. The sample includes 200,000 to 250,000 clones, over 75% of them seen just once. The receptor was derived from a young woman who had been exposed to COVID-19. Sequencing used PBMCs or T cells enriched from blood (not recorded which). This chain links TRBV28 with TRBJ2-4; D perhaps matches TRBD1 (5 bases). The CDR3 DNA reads TGTGCCAGCAGTTTGGCAGGGCAAAACATTCAGTACTTC. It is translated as CASSLAGQNIQYF.